This T cell receptor beta chain was sequenced during a study of technical replicates of blood from several donors (TCRdb year 2017). Turning to this clone: No cognate antigen has been identified for it. No base-level quality is on record; no much larger clone is a single base apart.

Cut back by 3 bases and 2 bases, the V and J ends lie 12 bases apart. The CDR3 sequence holds 15 residues, the cysteine and phenylalanine included. Left in the record is the CDR3 DNA by itself, 45 bases read in frame from the first base. CDR1 and CDR2, looked up from the germline V gene (reference sequence), are LNHDA and SQIVND. Library construction relied on the immunoSEQ multiplex PCR assay. TCRdb retrieved this table from immuneACCESS and kept in-frame rearrangements only. Not all clones are present; in checked studies, unresolved V genes account for under half, and no reason is known for the remainder. The sample records about 75,000 clones, around 97% of which are singletons. The top ten constitute more than 0.15% of the sample.

The specimen sequenced was T cells isolated from PBMCs. The source of this sequence is a human donor in good health. The receptor chain draws on TRBV19 and TRBJ2-3; D gene: possibly TRBD2, on 6 matching bases. Here the CDR3 is given as CASSISLANTDTQYF. The DNA sequence is TGTGCCAGTAGTATCTCACTAGCTAACACAGATACGCAGTATTTT. The full variable domain, with segments outside the CDR3 supplied by the reference TRBV19 and TRBJ2-3 proteins, appears as DGGITQSPKYLFRKEGQNVTLSCEQNLNHDAMYWYRQDPGQGLRLIYYSQIVNDFQKGDIAEGYSVSREKKESFPLTVTSAQKNPTAFYLCASSISLANTDTQYFGPGTRLTVL.